Listed here is a single T cell receptor beta chain. What it recognizes is unknown. The missing CDR3 end, 3 residues past where the read stops, is filled in from the germline J gene. This record belongs to a study of T cell clonality in common variable immunodeficiency. This table comes from immunoSEQ multiplex PCR, and its TCRdb copy is limited to in-frame clones, with some not included. The sample has some 45,000 clones, none seen only once. General study results and limits: CVID subjects shared fewer TCRbeta clones than healthy controls did.

Germline V gives CDR1 MNHEY, CDR2 SVGEGT. This CDR3 is built from 14 residues. The TCR comes from a person aged 18 to 75 in good health. The chain carries TRBV6-2 or TRBV6-3 and TRBJ1-2, with D maybe TRBD1 (6 bases). The sample taken for sequencing was peripheral blood mononuclear cells. CDR3 amino acids: CASRQQGGTYDYTF. The covered CDR3 bases are TGTGCCAGCAGGCAACAGGGCGGAACCTACGAC.